The 21 T cell receptor beta chains below were found in one sample sequenced in a study of beta chain features in type 1 diabetes. Study conclusions and caveats: TCRB CDR3s from Type 1 diabetes patients were moderately but significantly shorter in all four CD4+ subsets.

Which antigens these TCRs recognize remains unknown. Since all of the isolated RNA was reverse transcribed, expressed TCRB transcripts were what got sequenced. TCRdb's table, derived via immunoSEQ multiplex PCR, lists solely in-frame clones and lacks some. Of roughly 700,000 clones listed, 10% to 15% are singletons. Sequencing was carried out using naive CD4+ T cells from blood. Receptor source: a man younger than 35 with type 1 diabetes.

The chain is built from TRBV7-3 and TRBJ1-6; D unresolved. V was pared by 3 bases and J by 6 bases, with 9 bases between. Germline assignment: CDR1 SGHTA and CDR2 FQGTGA. The CDR3 is 14 amino acids. The CDR3 loop reads CASSFVPTNSPLHF. CDR3 nucleotides: TGTGCCAGCAGCTTCGTACCGACTAATTCACCCCTCCACTTT.

This clone was picked up a small number of times. The chain recombines TRBV2 with TRBJ2-2, with unresolved D. Deletions cut 5 bases from V and 4 bases from J, with 11 bases between. The length of the CDR3 is 14 residues. CDR1 is SNHLY and CDR2 is FYNNEI in the germline V gene. Here the CDR3 reads CASSQVPSTGELFF. CDR3 in DNA: TGTGCCAGCAGTCAGGTTCCGAGCACCGGGGAGCTGTTTTTT.

J is TRBJ2-5 and V is TRBV5-1; possibly TRBD2 for D (6 bases). This CDR3 spans 16 amino acids. V gave up 0 bases and J gave up 1 base, with 13 bases separating them. CDR1 SGHRS and CDR2 YFSETQ come from the germline V gene. The CDR3 sequence is CASSLAVGLLQETQYF. The CDR3 DNA reads TGCGCCAGCAGCTTGGCCGTGGGACTGCTCCAAGAGACCCAGTACTTC.

This clone was seen a handful of times. This chain connects TRBV29-1 to TRBJ2-1; D is possibly TRBD1 or TRBD2 (5 bases each). There are 16 residues in the CDR3. V was pared by 5 bases and J by 6 bases, with 23 bases between. Germline V gene sequence: CDR1 SQVTM, CDR2 ANQGSEA. The CDR3 loop is CSVRLGALGGSNEQFF. In nucleotides, the CDR3 is TGCAGCGTTAGATTAGGGGCTCTCGGAGGTTCCAATGAGCAGTTCTTC.

This clone has a handful of counts. CDR3 amino acids: CASSQDIAPLHF. The CDR3 DNA sequence: TGCGCCAGCAGCCAAGACATCGCCCCCCTCCACTTT. V gene TRBV4-1 combines with J gene TRBJ1-6, with D hard to call. CDR3 size: 12 residues. Trimming took off 0 bases at V and 13 bases at J, with 7 bases between the two ends. The V gene's germline CDR1 is MGHRA and CDR2 YSYEKL.

The sample holds a few counts of this clone. This CDR3 reads CASTRGTGSNQPQHF. CDR3 coding DNA: TGTGCCAGCACCAGAGGGACAGGGAGCAATCAGCCCCAGCATTTT. The gene calls are TRBV5-8 and TRBJ1-5; 9 nucleotides line up with TRBD1. Germline values: CDR1 SGHTS, CDR2 YDEGEE. The CDR3 has 15 residues. The V segment lost 6 bases and the J segment 1 base; nucleotides outside the gene matches: 5.

The rearrangement joins TRBV9 to TRBJ2-5, with 7 bases that match TRBD2. Per germline, CDR1 SGDLS and CDR2 YYNGEE. CDR3 size: 15 residues. V shed 1 base and J 4 bases; nucleotides not matched to a gene: 7. This chain's CDR3 is CASSVQRGDLETQYF. The CDR3 DNA follows: TGTGCCAGCAGCGTACAGCGGGGAGATCTAGAGACCCAGTACTTC. The full variable domain, its missing parts supplied by reference TRBV9 and TRBJ2-5, is DSGVTQTPKHLITATGQRVTLRCSPRSGDLSVYWYQQSLDQGLQFLIQYYNGEERAKGNILERFSAQQFPDLHSELNLSSLELGDSALYFCASSVQRGDLETQYFGPGTRLLVL.

The rearrangement joins TRBV6-6 to TRBJ1-2, with a possible D match to TRBD1 (6 bases). V shed 6 bases and J shed 2 bases, with 19 bases lying between them. Germline CDR1 and CDR2: MNHNY and SVGAGI (reference sequence). The CDR3 covers 16 residues. The CDR3 DNA is TGTGCCAGCAGCTATAACCGGGACACAATAAACTATGGCTACACCTTC. This translates into CASSYNRDTINYGYTF.

This sequence joins TRBV4-1 and TRBJ2-3, with TRBD1 identical over 9 bases. Germline V gene sequence: CDR1 MGHRA, CDR2 YSYEKL. The CDR3 extends over 16 amino acids. V dropped 2 bases and J dropped 3; count of bases not matched to a gene: 6. CDR3 nucleotides: TGCGCCAGCAGCCAAACAGGACAGGGGCGGACAGATACGCAGTATTTT. Its protein is CASSQTGQGRTDTQYF.

The chain combines TRBV7-2 with TRBJ1-3; no clear D. CDR1 is SGHTA, CDR2 FQGNSA, per germline. Trimming cost V 5 bases and J 4 bases, with 6 bases left between them. The CDR3 consists of 12 residues. The chain's CDR3 is CASSPTGNTIYF. The CDR3 DNA reads TGTGCCAGCAGCCCGACAGGAAACACCATATATTTT. The variable domain in full, with the rest retrieved from reference TRBV7-2 and TRBJ1-3, is GAGVSQSPSNKVTEKGKDVELRCDPISGHTALYWYRQSLGQGLEFLIYFQGNSAPDKSGLPSDRFSAERTGGSVSTLTIQRTQQEDSAVYLCASSPTGNTIYFGEGSWLTVV.

In its sample, this clone was seen a few times. The chain couples TRBV12-5 to TRBJ2-1; no clear D. Trimming removed 6 bases at V and 2 bases at J, with 11 bases between. This CDR3 region has 14 residues. Germline loops: CDR1 LGHNT, CDR2 FRNRAP. DNA of the CDR3: TGTGCTAGTGGGAAGGAGTACGCCTACAATGAGCAGTTCTTC. It codes for CASGKEYAYNEQFF.

V usage is TRBV7-9 and J usage is TRBJ2-3; 10 bases are a match to TRBD1. Per germline, CDR1 SEHNR and CDR2 FQNEAQ (reference sequence). The CDR3 contains 15 residues. V trimming: 5 bases; J trimming: 2 bases; junction bases outside the gene matches: 4. The CDR3 DNA is TGTGCCAGCAGCCCGGGACAGGGGTACACAGATACGCAGTATTTT. This codes for CASSPGQGYTDTQYF.

The J gene is TRBJ1-1, the V gene TRBV30; D gene uncertain. Germline CDR1 GTSNPN, CDR2 SVGIG (reference sequence). V lost 8 bases, J lost 0 bases, and 10 bases lay in between. There are 12 residues in the CDR3. The CDR3 loop is CARGRVNTEAFF. As DNA, the CDR3 is TGTGCCCGCGGTCGGGTGAACACTGAAGCTTTCTTT.

This clone showed up just a few times. The chain couples TRBV27 to TRBJ1-2; 7 bases agree with TRBD1. Trimming cost V 2 bases and J 2 bases; bases outside gene matches: 8. The CDR3 spans 16 residues. Looked up from germline, CDR1 is MNHEY and CDR2 is SMNVEV (reference sequence). CDR3 DNA sequence: TGTGCCAGCAGTTTAACCCGGGACAGCCTAAACTATGGCTACACCTTC. This codes for CASSLTRDSLNYGYTF.

This chain uses TRBV18 with TRBJ2-1; D remains unclear. This CDR3 is built from 15 residues. V lost 0 bases, J lost 9 bases, and 15 bases lay in between. CDR1 KGHSH and CDR2 LQKENI come from the germline V gene. The CDR3 nucleotides read TGTGCCAGCTCACCACCAGGGTGGGTTCTGAGTGAGCAGTTCTTC. This codes for CASSPPGWVLSEQFF.

V gene TRBV7-9 combines with J gene TRBJ1-1; D uncertain. The germline gives CDR1 SEHNR, CDR2 FQNEAQ (reference sequence). Trimming removed 5 bases at V and 4 bases at J, with 14 bases between. The CDR3 is 14 amino acids. The CDR3 spells CASSALSGGTEAFF. The CDR3 region has the DNA TGTGCCAGCAGCGCCCTCAGTGGTGGCACTGAAGCTTTCTTT.

The chain joins TRBV19 to TRBJ1-1; TRBD1 is a possible D gene (5 bases). CDR1 LNHDA and CDR2 SQIVND come from the germline V gene (reference sequence). V was shortened by 11 bases and J by 3 bases, with 16 bases between the two germline ends. The CDR3 runs to 13 residues. This CDR3 is CAAEGRGDTEAFF. For the CDR3, the DNA is TGTGCCGCCGAAGGGCGGGGGGACACTGAAGCTTTCTTT.

The V and J genes are TRBV4-2 and TRBJ1-2; unclear D gene. Germline V gene sequence: CDR1 LGHNA, CDR2 YNFKEQ. The CDR3 has 13 residues. The V gene lost 3 bases and the J gene lost 3 bases, with 8 bases spanning the gap. CDR3 bases: TGTGCCAGCAGCCACGGGAAGGACTATGGCTACACCTTC. Translating gives CASSHGKDYGYTF.

This clone was detected a few times. CDR3 loop: CAIRGTGVWYEQYF. In DNA, the CDR3 is TGTGCCATCAGGGGGACAGGGGTTTGGTACGAGCAGTACTTC. The chain carries TRBV10-3 and TRBJ2-7, with 10 positions matching TRBD1. The germline CDR1 and CDR2 sequences are ENHRY and SYGVKD. V was clipped by 6 bases and J by 4 bases; unmatched bases: 6. The CDR3 extends over 14 amino acids.

The chain links TRBV19 to TRBJ1-5, with TRBD1 identical over 7 bases. Germline V gene sequence: CDR1 LNHDA, CDR2 SQIVND (reference sequence). Trimming removed 8 bases from V and 4 bases from J; junction bases left unmatched: 8. CDR3 length: 14 residues. CDR3 nucleotides: TGTGCCAGTGACACACAGGGGTATAATCAGCCCCAGCATTTT. This codes for CASDTQGYNQPQHF.

The V call is TRBV5-6, the J call TRBJ1-1, with TRBD1 matching 8 bases. The CDR3 totals 14 residues. The J segment lost 5 bases and the V segment lost 1 base, leaving 4 bases of the junction unmatched. Germline V gives CDR1 SGHDT, CDR2 YYEEEE. The CDR3 nucleotides are TGTGCCAGCAGCTTGCAGGGGGCGCCGACTGAAGCTTTCTTT. Translated: CASSLQGAPTEAFF.